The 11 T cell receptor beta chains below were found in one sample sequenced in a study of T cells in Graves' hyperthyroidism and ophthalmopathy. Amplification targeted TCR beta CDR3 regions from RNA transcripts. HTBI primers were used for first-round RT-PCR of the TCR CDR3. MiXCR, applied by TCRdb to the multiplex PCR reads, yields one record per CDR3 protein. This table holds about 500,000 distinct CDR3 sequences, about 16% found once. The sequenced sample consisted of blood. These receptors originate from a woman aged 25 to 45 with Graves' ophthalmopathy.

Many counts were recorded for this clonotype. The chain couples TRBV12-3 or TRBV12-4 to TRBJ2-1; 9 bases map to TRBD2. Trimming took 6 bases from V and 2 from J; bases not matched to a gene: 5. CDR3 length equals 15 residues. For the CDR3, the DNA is TGTGCCAGCAGCCGACTAGCGGATACCTACAATGAGCAGTTCTTC. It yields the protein CASSRLADTYNEQFF.

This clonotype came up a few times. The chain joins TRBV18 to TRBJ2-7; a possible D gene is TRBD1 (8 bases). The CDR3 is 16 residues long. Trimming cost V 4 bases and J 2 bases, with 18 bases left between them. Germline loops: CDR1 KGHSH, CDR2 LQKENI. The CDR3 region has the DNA TGTGCCAGCTCACGACAGAGCGGGACAGGAGCCTACGAGCAGTACTTC. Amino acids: CASSRQSGTGAYEQYF.

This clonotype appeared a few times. The CDR3 loop reads CASRGPGTGSIQPQHF. DNA for the CDR3: TGTGCCAGCAGGGGCCCCGGGACAGGGTCGATACAGCCCCAGCATTTT. The chain uses TRBV28 and TRBJ1-5; 9 nucleotides agree with TRBD1. The V gene's germline CDR1 is MDHEN and CDR2 SYDVKM. CDR3 length: 16 amino acids. V lost 6 bases to trimming and J lost 7 bases; unmatched junction nucleotides: 13.

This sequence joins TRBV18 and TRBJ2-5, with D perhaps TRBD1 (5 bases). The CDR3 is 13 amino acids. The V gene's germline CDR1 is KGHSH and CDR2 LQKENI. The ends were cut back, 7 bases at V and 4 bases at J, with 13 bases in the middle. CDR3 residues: CASWGPPTETQYF. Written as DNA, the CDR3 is TGTGCCAGCTGGGGCCCCCCCACAGAGACCCAGTACTTC.

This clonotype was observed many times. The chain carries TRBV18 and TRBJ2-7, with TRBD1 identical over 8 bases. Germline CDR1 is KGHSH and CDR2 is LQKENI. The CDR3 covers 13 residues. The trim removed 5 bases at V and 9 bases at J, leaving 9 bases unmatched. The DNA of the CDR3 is TGTGCCAGCTCAGAGGACAGGGCACTACGGCAGTACTTC. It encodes CASSEDRALRQYF.

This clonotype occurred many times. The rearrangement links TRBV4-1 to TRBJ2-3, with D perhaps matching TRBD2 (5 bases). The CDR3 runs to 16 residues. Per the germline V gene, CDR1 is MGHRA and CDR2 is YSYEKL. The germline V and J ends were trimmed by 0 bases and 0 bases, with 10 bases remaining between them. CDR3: CASSQDRASSTDTQYF. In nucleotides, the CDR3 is TGCGCCAGCAGCCAAGATCGAGCTAGCAGCACAGATACGCAGTATTTT.

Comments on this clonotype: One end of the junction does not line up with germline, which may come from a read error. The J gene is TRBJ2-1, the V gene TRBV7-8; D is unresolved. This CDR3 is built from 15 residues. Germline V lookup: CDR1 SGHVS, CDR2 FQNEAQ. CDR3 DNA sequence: TGCGCCAGCAGCTTAGCAGCGTCAACCTACAATGGGCAGTTCTTC. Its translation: CASSLAASTYNGQFF.

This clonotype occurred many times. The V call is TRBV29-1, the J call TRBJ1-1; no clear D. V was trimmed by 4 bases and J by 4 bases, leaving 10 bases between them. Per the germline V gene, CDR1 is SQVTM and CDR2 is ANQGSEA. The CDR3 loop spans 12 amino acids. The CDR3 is CSVGLAFTEAFF. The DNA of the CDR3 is TGCAGCGTTGGTTTGGCCTTCACTGAAGCTTTCTTT.

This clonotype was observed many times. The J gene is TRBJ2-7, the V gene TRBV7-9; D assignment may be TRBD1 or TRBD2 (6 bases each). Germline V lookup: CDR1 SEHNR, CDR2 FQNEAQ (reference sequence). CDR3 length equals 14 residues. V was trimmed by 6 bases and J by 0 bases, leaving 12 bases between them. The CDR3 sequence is CASSKEGGSYEQYF. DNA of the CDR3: TGTGCCAGCAGTAAAGAGGGGGGCTCCTACGAGCAGTACTTC.

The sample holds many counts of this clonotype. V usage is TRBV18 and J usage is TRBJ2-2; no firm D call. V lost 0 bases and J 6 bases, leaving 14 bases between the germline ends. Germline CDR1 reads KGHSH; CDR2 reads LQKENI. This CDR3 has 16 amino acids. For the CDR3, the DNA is TGTGCCAGCTCACCACCGGAAGGCAGTCTGGCCGGGGAGCTGTTTTTT. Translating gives CASSPPEGSLAGELFF. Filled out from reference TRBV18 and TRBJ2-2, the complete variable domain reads NAGVMQNPRHLVRRRGQEARLRCSPMKGHSHVYWYRQLPEEGLKFMVYLQKENIIDESGMPKERFSAEFPKEGPSILRIQQVVRGDSAAYFCASSPPEGSLAGELFFGEGSRLTVL.

The CDR3 nucleotides are TGTGCCAGCAGCGTAGAGGGGGGGAGCTCCTATAATTCACCCCTCCACTTT. Translation gives CASSVEGGSSYNSPLHF. The genes are TRBV9 and TRBJ1-6, with D maybe TRBD1 (6 bases). The V end lost 0 bases, the J end lost 0 bases, and 10 bases lay between the germline ends. The CDR3 is 17 amino acids. Germline values: CDR1 SGDLS, CDR2 YYNGEE.